The 28 T cell receptor beta chains in this list originate from one sample, sequenced in a study of blood T cell repertoires in COVID-19. Measured with immunoSEQ multiplex PCR; TCRdb has only the in-frame clones, and not every one. Here the sample spans around 450,000 clones, around 89% being singletons. The sequencing sample was made of peripheral blood. All receptors derive from a woman younger than 45 with acute or convalescent COVID-19.

The chain links TRBV3-1 (or the pseudogene TRBV3-2) to TRBJ2-6, with 7 nucleotides matching TRBD2. The germline V gene encodes CDR1 LGHDT and CDR2 YNNKEL (reference sequence). This CDR3 spans 14 amino acids. V lost 5 bases, J lost 9 bases, and 7 bases stayed unmatched. The CDR3 is CASSLASGINVLTF. CDR3 bases: TGTGCCAGCAGCTTAGCTAGCGGCATCAACGTCCTGACTTTC.

V is TRBV6-6 and J is TRBJ2-1, with 7 positions matching TRBD1. Germline assignment: CDR1 MNHNY and CDR2 SVGAGI (reference sequence). V shed 5 bases and J 6 bases; nucleotides not matched to a gene: 10. The CDR3 covers 15 residues. CDR3 residues: CASSQEGGVFNEQFF. In DNA, the CDR3 is TGTGCCAGCAGTCAAGAAGGGGGCGTATTCAATGAGCAGTTCTTC.

The chain has TRBV6-2 or TRBV6-3 and TRBJ1-5, with D possibly matching TRBD1 (5 bases). The CDR3 runs to 13 residues. Looked up from germline, CDR1 is MNHEY and CDR2 is SVGEGT. The V end lost 5 bases, the J end lost 5 bases, and 10 bases lay between the germline ends. The CDR3 DNA follows: TGTGCCAGCAGTCGATTCAGGGATCAGCCCCAGCATTTT. Its protein is CASSRFRDQPQHF.

The genes are TRBV10-2 and TRBJ2-1; the match to TRBD1 covers 8 bases. V lost 3 bases and J lost 7; bases outside the gene matches: 8. This CDR3 is 15 amino acids long. Germline values: CDR1 WSHSY, CDR2 SAAADI. CDR3 protein: CASSEVRTGQNEQFF. CDR3 bases: TGCGCCAGCAGTGAAGTGCGGACAGGGCAGAATGAGCAGTTCTTC.

The CDR3 protein is CASSLLGTGYGELFF. The CDR3 coding sequence is TGTGCCAGCAGCCTCCTCGGGACAGGGTACGGGGAGCTGTTTTTT. J is TRBJ2-2 and V is TRBV14, with 9 bases identical to TRBD1. The CDR3 extends over 15 amino acids. Germline loops: CDR1 SGHDN, CDR2 FVKESK. Losses at the gene ends were 4 bases for V and 7 bases for J; bases not matched to a gene: 7. The whole variable domain, filled in from reference TRBV14 and TRBJ2-2, reads EAGVTQFPSHSVIEKGQTVTLRCDPISGHDNLYWYRRVMGKEIKFLLHFVKESKQDESGMPNNRFLAERTGGTYSTLKVQPAELEDSGVYFCASSLLGTGYGELFFGEGSRLTVL.

This chain uses TRBV27 with TRBJ2-6, with D maybe TRBD1 (6 bases). There are 17 residues in the CDR3. V gave up 6 bases and J gave up 0 bases, with 15 bases separating them. CDR1 and CDR2 (germline): MNHEY, SMNVEV (reference sequence). For the CDR3, the DNA is TGTGCCAGCAGGCCAGACAGGCCCCGCTCTGGGGCCAACGTCCTGACTTTC. It is translated as CASRPDRPRSGANVLTF.

The CDR3 DNA is TGTGCCAGCAGCCAAGTTTACTACCCGCGCCCGACGCACACAGATACGCAGTATTTT. This codes for CASSQVYYPRPTHTDTQYF. V and J are TRBV4-2 and TRBJ2-3; no clear D. The germline CDR1 and CDR2 sequences are LGHNA and YNFKEQ. There are 19 residues in the CDR3. The V and J ends lost 1 base and 2 bases respectively, with 22 bases between them.

The V call is TRBV5-1, the J call TRBJ2-5; tentatively, D is TRBD2 (6 bases). With 4 bases removed from V and 0 bases from J, the gap between germline ends came to 13 bases. Germline assignment: CDR1 SGHRS and CDR2 YFSETQ. The CDR3 has 15 residues. The chain's CDR3 is CASSLLPGDQETQYF. As DNA, the CDR3 is TGCGCCAGCAGCCTCTTACCGGGGGACCAAGAGACCCAGTACTTC.

This CDR3 is CASSAGGNQPQHF. CDR3 nucleotide sequence: TGTGCCAGCAGTGCAGGGGGCAATCAGCCCCAGCATTTT. This chain links TRBV28 with TRBJ1-5; possibly TRBD1 for D (6 bases). Germline V gene lookup returns CDR1 MDHEN and CDR2 SYDVKM. The CDR3 contains 13 residues. The ends were cut back, 5 bases at V and 2 bases at J, with 7 bases in the middle.

This clone has a handful of counts. The chain has TRBV5-1 and TRBJ1-2; 7 bases match TRBD1. Germline assignment: CDR1 SGHRS and CDR2 YFSETQ. The CDR3 consists of 16 residues. V shed 0 bases, J shed 8 bases, and the junction held 13 bases outside the gene matches. The CDR3 is CASSLVPPAGGEGYTF. In DNA, the CDR3 is TGCGCCAGCAGCTTGGTTCCCCCGGCAGGGGGTGAAGGCTACACCTTC.

This chain uses TRBV6-5 with TRBJ2-7; TRBD1 might be the D (6 bases). CDR1 MNHEY and CDR2 SVGAGI come from the germline V gene. This CDR3 spans 11 amino acids. With 10 bases removed from V and 5 bases from J, the gap between germline ends came to 12 bases. The CDR3 loop is CAMGAGHEQYF. DNA for the CDR3: TGTGCCATGGGGGCGGGCCACGAGCAGTACTTC.

The V and J genes are TRBV27 and TRBJ2-2; 7 bases agree with TRBD1. CDR1 and CDR2 (germline): MNHEY, SMNVEV (reference sequence). This CDR3 has 15 residues. V dropped 3 bases and J dropped 9; count of bases not matched to a gene: 10. CDR3 in amino acids: CASSLTGWSARELFF. CDR3 coding DNA: TGTGCCAGCAGTTTGACAGGGTGGTCGGCCAGGGAGCTGTTTTTT.

The sample holds one count of this clone. The genes are TRBV11-2 and TRBJ1-1; D is undetermined. The CDR3 is made up of 16 amino acids. The germline V gene encodes CDR1 SGHAT and CDR2 FQNNGV. V lost 3 bases and J 3 bases, leaving 17 bases between the germline ends. The DNA for the CDR3 is TGTGCCAGCAGCTTTAAAAGGCCGGGTGTTTACACTGAAGCTTTCTTT. Its translation is CASSFKRPGVYTEAFF.

In this sample, this clone turned up once. The chain carries TRBV3-1 (or the pseudogene TRBV3-2) and TRBJ1-6, with D unresolved. The CDR3 consists of 16 residues. V was cut by 4 bases and J by 5 bases, with 15 bases left in between. Germline V gene data show CDR1 as LGHDT and CDR2 as YNNKEL (reference sequence). Written as DNA, the CDR3 is TGTGCCAGCAGCCCTTTCTCGAGCCCCCATAATTCACCCCTCCACTTT. Protein: CASSPFSSPHNSPLHF.

This clone has a single count. V gene TRBV9 combines with J gene TRBJ2-1; 14 bases agree with TRBD2. The germline V gene encodes CDR1 SGDLS and CDR2 YYNGEE. This CDR3 region has 16 residues. Trimming cost V 0 bases and J 7 bases; bases outside gene matches: 3. Written as DNA, the CDR3 is TGTGCCAGCAGCGTAGATGGGACTAGCGGGGGTAATGAGCAGTTCTTC. Protein: CASSVDGTSGGNEQFF.

This rearrangement joins TRBV6-5 to TRBJ1-4; 7 bases are a match to TRBD1. Per germline, CDR1 MNHEY and CDR2 SVGAGI. After removal of 10 bases from V and 4 bases from J, the junction contained 12 bases not matched to a gene. This CDR3 is 15 amino acids long. DNA of the CDR3: TGTGCCACCACGGTTGGACAGGTTTTTAATGAAAAACTGTTTTTT. Its translation is CATTVGQVFNEKLFF.

The chain links TRBV27 to TRBJ2-7, with a possible D match to TRBD1 (6 bases). The germline gives CDR1 MNHEY, CDR2 SMNVEV (reference sequence). V was pared by 3 bases and J by 6 bases, with 12 bases between. CDR3 length: 13 residues. The CDR3: CASSFAGAGEQYF. As DNA, the CDR3 is TGTGCCAGCAGTTTCGCAGGGGCCGGCGAGCAGTACTTC.

This chain joins TRBV27 and TRBJ1-2, with 8 bases matching TRBD1. The CDR3 contains 12 residues. Per the germline V gene, CDR1 is MNHEY and CDR2 is SMNVEV (reference sequence). V lost 9 bases and J lost 8; bases outside the gene matches: 8. CDR3 in DNA: TGTGCCAGTAAGACAGGGGCGGGAGGCTACACCTTC. Its translation is CASKTGAGGYTF.

The J gene is TRBJ1-6, the V gene TRBV19, with D possibly TRBD1 on 6 matching bases. Germline CDR1 reads LNHDA; CDR2 reads SQIVND (reference sequence). The CDR3 sequence is 13 residues long. V gave up 4 bases and J gave up 6 bases, with 7 bases separating them. CDR3 sequence reads: CASSTDSNSPLHF. DNA of the CDR3: TGTGCCAGTAGTACGGACAGTAATTCACCCCTCCACTTT.

This clone was seen once. V usage is TRBV4-1 and J usage is TRBJ2-7; 7 bases are a match to TRBD1. Germline V CDR1 and CDR2: MGHRA, YSYEKL. The length of the CDR3 is 14 residues. V lost 1 base to trimming and J lost 5 bases; unmatched junction nucleotides: 5. The CDR3: CASSQGLTGDEQYF. As DNA, the CDR3 is TGCGCCAGCAGCCAAGGGCTTACAGGGGACGAGCAGTACTTC.

The CDR3 DNA reads TGTGCCAGCAACCCGGGACAGTCTAATGAAAAACTGTTTTTT. It yields the protein CASNPGQSNEKLFF. The rearrangement uses TRBV7-9 and TRBJ1-4; 7 bases match TRBD1. The CDR3 consists of 14 residues. J gave up 3 bases and V 7 bases, and 5 bases lay outside the gene matches. Germline V gene sequence: CDR1 SEHNR, CDR2 FQNEAQ (reference sequence).

The chain uses TRBV5-1 and TRBJ2-2; 10 nucleotides match TRBD1. The trim removed 5 bases at V and 6 bases at J, leaving 7 bases unmatched. CDR3 length: 15 amino acids. Germline-derived CDR1 and CDR2 are SGHRS and YFSETQ. In DNA, the CDR3 is TGCGCCAGCAGTTTCGGGACAGGGGTTGCCGGGGAGCTGTTTTTT. Encoded protein: CASSFGTGVAGELFF.

The chain couples TRBV10-3 to TRBJ2-3, with no clear D. Germline V lookup: CDR1 ENHRY, CDR2 SYGVKD. The CDR3 loop spans 15 amino acids. V dropped 2 bases and J dropped 0 bases, with 9 bases sitting between them. For the CDR3, the DNA is TGTGCCATCAGTGAGGGCGGATCTAGCACAGATACGCAGTATTTT. Translation: CAISEGGSSTDTQYF.

The chain employs TRBV12-5 and TRBJ2-3, with 12 bases identical to TRBD2. J was trimmed by 4 bases and V by 2 bases; bases with no gene match: 4. Germline V gene data show CDR1 as LGHNT and CDR2 as FRNRAP. The CDR3 runs to 16 residues. The CDR3 is CASGLFGLAGPDTQYF. CDR3 DNA sequence: TGTGCTAGTGGTTTGTTTGGACTAGCGGGGCCAGATACGCAGTATTTT.

This chain joins TRBV30 and TRBJ1-1, with 8 positions matching TRBD1. Germline loops: CDR1 GTSNPN, CDR2 SVGIG (reference sequence). With V trimmed by 4 bases and J by 6 bases, 7 bases remained unmatched. The length of the CDR3 is 13 residues. CDR3 DNA sequence: TGTGCCTGGAATGACAGGGGAGGATCTGAAGCTTTCTTT. As protein: CAWNDRGGSEAFF.

The chain recombines TRBV6-5 with TRBJ2-7, with TRBD2 identical over 7 bases. Germline-derived CDR1 and CDR2 are MNHEY and SVGAGI. The trim removed 5 bases at V and 6 bases at J, leaving 7 bases unmatched. The CDR3 has 13 residues. The CDR3 spells CASSLRTRTEQYF. CDR3 DNA sequence: TGTGCCAGCAGTCTCCGGACTAGAACCGAGCAGTACTTC.

The gene calls are TRBV5-4 and TRBJ2-1; weak D call: TRBD2 (5 bases). CDR1 and CDR2 from the germline V gene are SGHNT and YYREEE (reference sequence). V lost 2 bases and J lost 0, with 6 bases in between. The CDR3 runs 14 residues. The CDR3 loop reads CASSLGSSYNEQFF. Here the CDR3 DNA reads TGTGCCAGCAGCTTAGGGAGCTCCTACAATGAGCAGTTCTTC.

CDR3 sequence (DNA): TGCGCCAGCAGCTTGGCCCTAGGGGCTGGGGAGACCCAGTACTTC. Translated: CASSLALGAGETQYF. The chain links TRBV5-1 to TRBJ2-5, with TRBD1 as a possible D gene (5 bases). Germline V gives CDR1 SGHRS, CDR2 YFSETQ. The ends were cut back, 0 bases at V and 5 bases at J, with 14 bases in the middle. The CDR3 totals 15 residues.